This is a list of T cell receptor beta chains from one sample in a study of human T cells and chemical hapten exposure. TCRdb recomputed calls from the reads with MiXCR, one row per CDR3 protein. The sample holds around 120,000 distinct CDR3 sequences, 8% to 9.5% seen once. Sequenced sample: whole blood. The receptors were sampled from a human donor in good health. Some clones in this sample may be carry-over from other donors' samples. Both conserved end residues are trimmed from each CDR3. The order of the fields is V gene, clone size, J gene, CDR3 length, CDR3 protein. Clone sizes are given selectively: once, few, many, or a class where the clone is expanded.

v_call: TRBV25-1
clone_size: few
j_call: TRBJ2-7
cdr3_length: 12
cdr3_aa: ASSDPQGWYEQY

v_call: TRBV12-3/TRBV12-4
clone_size: many
j_call: TRBJ1-2
cdr3_length: 12
cdr3_aa: ASSIAGQENGYT

v_call: TRBV29-1
clone_size: many
j_call: TRBJ2-1
cdr3_length: 13
cdr3_aa: SVSNRVNLGNEQF

v_call: TRBV6-5
clone_size: few
j_call: TRBJ2-7
cdr3_length: 12
cdr3_aa: ASSYGGRVYEQY

v_call: TRBV20-1
clone_size: .
j_call: TRBJ2-1
cdr3_length: 12
cdr3_aa: SAWGTGVVNEQF

v_call: TRBV15
clone_size: many
j_call: TRBJ2-1
cdr3_length: 13
cdr3_aa: ATSEDSSSDNEQF

v_call: TRBV20-1
clone_size: few
j_call: TRBJ2-1
cdr3_length: 12
cdr3_aa: SAPESSGITEQF

v_call: TRBV7-9
clone_size: .
j_call: TRBJ2-4
cdr3_length: 13
cdr3_aa: ASSFSSLAKNIQY

v_call: TRBV21-1
clone_size: many
j_call: TRBJ2-2
cdr3_length: 15
cdr3_aa: ASSLRNPGGNTGELF

v_call: TRBV5-1
clone_size: many
j_call: TRBJ2-2
cdr3_length: 12
cdr3_aa: ASSLAGGTGELF

v_call: TRBV20-1
clone_size: few
j_call: TRBJ2-5
cdr3_length: 12
cdr3_aa: SARTGSSVETQY